These T cell receptor beta chains were read from a single sample in a study of early T cells in non-severe SARS-CoV-2 infection. TCRdb reanalysed the 5' RACE reads using MiXCR and keeps one entry per CDR3 protein. This table holds 25,000 to 30,000 distinct CDR3 sequences, approximately 5.6% found once. Source material: whole blood. Every receptor here comes from an adult who was a healthcare worker with PCR-confirmed SARS-CoV-2 infection or an uninfected control (not recorded which). CDR3s include the opening cysteine and the closing phenylalanine or tryptophan. Each record gives: clone size, V gene, J gene, D gene, CDR3 length, CDR3 DNA, CDR3 protein. D genes are given only for firm matches. Some rows mark clone size as missing; the rest say once, few, many or name a class of expanded clone.

many,TRBV12-3/TRBV12-4,TRBJ2-7,TRBD2,15,TGTGCCAGCACCTCCGGACTAGCCGTTGCCTACGAGCAGTACTTC,CASTSGLAVAYEQYF
-,TRBV18,TRBJ2-7,-,13,TGTGCCAGCTCACCGTGGGGGGCCTACGAGCAGTACTTC,CASSPWGAYEQYF
many,TRBV4-2,TRBJ2-3,-,16,TGTGCCAGCAGTCTAGGCAGCGGGCGTAACCCAGATACGCAGTATTTT,CASSLGSGRNPDTQYF
-,TRBV4-2,TRBJ2-3,-,16,TGTGCCAGCAGCCGAACCCGGGAGTTTGGCACAGATACGCAGTATTTT,CASSRTREFGTDTQYF
-,TRBV18,TRBJ1-1,-,13,TGTGCCAGCTCACCCGCCGTGAACACTGAAGCTTTCTTT,CASSPAVNTEAFF
many,TRBV28,TRBJ2-3,-,15,TGTGCCAGCAGTCCCCCAGGAGCTAGCACAGATACGCAGTATTTT,CASSPPGASTDTQYF
many,TRBV19,TRBJ2-7,-,14,TGTGCCAGTAGTAAAGGCGAATCCTTATACGAGCAGTACTTC,CASSKGESLYEQYF
-,TRBV7-9,TRBJ2-5,TRBD2,14,TGTGCCAGCAGCGCAGGACTAGCGGGAGAGACCCAGTACTTC,CASSAGLAGETQYF
-,TRBV24-1,TRBJ2-7,-,17,TGTGCCACCAGTGATTTTTTCGGCGGATCCAAACTGTACGAGCAGTACTTC,CATSDFFGGSKLYEQYF
many,TRBV20-1,TRBJ1-5,TRBD1,18,TGCAGTGCCACGACAGGGGGACAGGGGAATTGGGGCAATCAGCCCCAGCATTTT,CSATTGGQGNWGNQPQHF
many,TRBV11-2,TRBJ1-2,TRBD1,15,TGTGCCAGCAGCTTAGTGGGCACAGGGGGTTTTGGCTACACCTTC,CASSLVGTGGFGYTF
medium-sized,TRBV12-3/TRBV12-4,TRBJ2-7,-,13,TGTGCCAGCAGTTATTGGAGGCCCTACGAGCAGTACTTC,CASSYWRPYEQYF
medium-sized,TRBV27,TRBJ2-3,TRBD2,16,TGTGCCAGCAGCCCGTTAGCGGGGTTTAGCACAGATACGCAGTATTTT,CASSPLAGFSTDTQYF
many,TRBV20-1,TRBJ2-3,-,15,TGCAGTGCTAGTGATCGGGGGGCAGTCACAGATACGCAGTATTTT,CSASDRGAVTDTQYF
-,TRBV11-2,TRBJ2-7,-,15,TGTGCCAGCAGCCCCCAGGGACGAGTCTCCTACGAGCAGTACTTC,CASSPQGRVSYEQYF
many,TRBV6-5,TRBJ2-1,-,14,TGTGCCAGCAGGCTGGGACTGGACTACAATGAGCAGTTCTTC,CASRLGLDYNEQFF